These 13 T cell receptor beta chains were sequenced from one sample in a study of cytomegalovirus exposure and HLA in healthy donors (dated by TCRdb to 2016 to 2017). Receptor amplification or capture employed the immunoSEQ multiplex PCR assay. For the multiplex PCR, a mixture combining 60 forward primers for TCR Vbeta segments and 13 reverse primers for TCR Jbeta segments was used. The table comes from immuneACCESS by way of TCRdb, which keeps in-frame sequences with V and J called. Part of the clones is missing from these tables; in studies checked, under half for an unresolved V gene and the rest for unknown reasons. The sample table holds roughly 50,000 clones. Together, the top ten hold approximately 6.8% of the sample. The sequencing sample was made of PBMCs. These receptors were collected from a woman in her 40s in good health and CMV-seronegative.

This chain joins TRBV13 and TRBJ2-7; tentatively, D is TRBD2 (5 bases). The germline V and J ends were trimmed by 0 bases and 2 bases, with 11 bases remaining between them. This CDR3 spans 15 amino acids. In germline, CDR1 is PRHDT, CDR2 FYEKMQ (reference sequence). The CDR3 DNA reads TGTGCCAGCAGCTTAGGGGCGGTGGGAGCCTACGAGCAGTACTTC. This encodes CASSLGAVGAYEQYF.

The chain is built from TRBV29-1 and TRBJ2-1; D possibly corresponds to TRBD2 (6 bases). The CDR3 length is 13 residues. Germline CDR1 SQVTM, CDR2 ANQGSEA. The CDR3 is CSCGGDGYNEQFF. In DNA form, the CDR3 reads TGCAGTTGCGGCGGGGACGGTTACAATGAGCAGTTCTTC.

J is TRBJ2-6 and V is TRBV28; TRBD2 is a possible D gene (5 bases). V was shortened by 3 bases and J by 4 bases, with 13 bases between the two germline ends. The CDR3 runs to 16 residues. Germline CDR1 reads MDHEN; CDR2 reads SYDVKM. This chain's CDR3 is CASSFRGIAGANVLTF. DNA of the CDR3: TGTGCCAGCAGTTTCCGGGGAATCGCAGGGGCCAACGTCCTGACTTTC.

The chain couples TRBV4-3 to TRBJ1-3; 7 nucleotides align to TRBD1. The CDR3 has 18 residues. Losses at the gene ends were 0 bases for V and 0 bases for J; bases not matched to a gene: 8. CDR1 LGHNA and CDR2 YSLEER come from the germline V gene. The CDR3 region is CASSQEKVNRGSGNTIYF. CDR3 DNA sequence: TGCGCCAGCAGCCAAGAAAAGGTGAACAGGGGCTCTGGAAACACCATATATTTT.

This rearrangement joins TRBV6-5 to TRBJ2-1; 9 bases agree with TRBD1. CDR1 is MNHEY and CDR2 is SVGAGI in the germline V gene. The J segment lost 7 bases and the V segment lost 3 bases, leaving 4 bases of the junction unmatched. CDR3 length: 14 residues. CDR3: CASSYDRGRNEQFF. DNA of the CDR3: TGTGCCAGCAGTTATGACAGGGGGAGGAATGAGCAGTTCTTC.

Written as DNA, the CDR3 is TGTGCCAGCAGTTTCGCAGGGGACACAGATACGCAGTATTTT. Translated, it gives CASSFAGDTDTQYF. The chain joins TRBV27 to TRBJ2-3; D is perhaps TRBD1 (6 bases). CDR3 size: 14 residues. The V and J ends lost 3 bases and 2 bases respectively, with 9 bases between them. In germline, CDR1 is MNHEY, CDR2 SMNVEV (reference sequence).

This chain connects TRBV7-2 to TRBJ1-2; 10 positions agree with TRBD1. Germline values: CDR1 SGHTA, CDR2 FQGNSA. CDR3 length: 17 residues. Trimming removed 1 base from V and 0 bases from J; junction bases left unmatched: 5. Here the CDR3 reads CASSLESGTGANYGYTF. In DNA form, the CDR3 reads TGTGCCAGCAGCTTAGAATCCGGGACAGGGGCTAACTATGGCTACACCTTC.

The gene calls are TRBV2 and TRBJ2-5; D call uncertain. This CDR3 region has 12 residues. Germline CDR1 reads SNHLY; CDR2 reads FYNNEI. Trimming pared 6 bases from V and 0 bases from J, leaving 5 bases between. This CDR3 reads CASSPDQETQYF. CDR3 sequence (DNA): TGTGCCAGCAGCCCGGACCAAGAGACCCAGTACTTC.

This chain joins TRBV6-5 and TRBJ2-1; perhaps TRBD2 as D (5 bases). The germline V gene has CDR1 MNHEY and CDR2 SVGAGI. The ends were cut back, 4 bases at V and 0 bases at J, with 13 bases in the middle. The CDR3 runs 16 residues. The CDR3 here is CASSSSGPSSYNEQFF. CDR3 sequence (DNA): TGTGCCAGCAGTTCCAGCGGCCCGAGCTCCTACAATGAGCAGTTCTTC.

The chain couples TRBV11-2 to TRBJ2-7, with a weak D call TRBD2 (6 bases). The CDR3 is 15 residues long. V was trimmed by 6 bases and J by 5 bases, leaving 20 bases between them. Germline V CDR1 and CDR2: SGHAT, FQNNGV. The CDR3 sequence: CASRPVGGLGHEQYF. The DNA for the CDR3 is TGTGCCAGCAGGCCCGTGGGGGGACTTGGCCACGAGCAGTACTTC.

This chain uses TRBV11-2 with TRBJ2-5, with D hard to call. This CDR3 has 12 residues. V lost 0 bases and J lost 5, with 4 bases in between. Germline lookup yields CDR1 SGHAT and CDR2 FQNNGV. The CDR3 DNA reads TGTGCCAGCAGCTTAGATCGTGAGACCCAGTACTTC. Its translation: CASSLDRETQYF.

This chain joins TRBV7-9 and TRBJ1-1, with D possibly matching TRBD1 (5 bases). The CDR3 is made up of 13 amino acids. V lost 8 bases to trimming and J lost 0 bases, with 10 bases between them. Germline lookup yields CDR1 SEHNR and CDR2 FQNEAQ (reference sequence). The chain's CDR3 is CASRTGMNTEAFF. CDR3 nucleotide sequence: TGTGCCAGCCGTACAGGAATGAACACTGAAGCTTTCTTT. Variable domain in full (rest from reference TRBV7-9 and TRBJ1-1): DTGVSQNPRHKITKRGQNVTFRCDPISEHNRLYWYRQTLGQGPEFLTYFQNEAQLEKSRLLSDRFSAERPKGSFSTLEIQRTEQGDSAMYLCASRTGMNTEAFFGQGTRLTVV.

The rearrangement uses TRBV5-1 and TRBJ1-1, with 9 nucleotides matching TRBD1. Germline trimming cut 5 bases from V and 5 bases from J; bases unmatched to any gene: 7. CDR3 size: 14 residues. The germline V gene has CDR1 SGHRS and CDR2 YFSETQ. The CDR3 spells CASRTGTGQTEAFF. CDR3 nucleotide sequence: TGCGCCAGCAGAACCGGGACAGGGCAGACTGAAGCTTTCTTT.